The entry below describes one TCR beta chain. Within the sample, other DNA sequences also encode this same CDR3. Per the original data handling: How many nucleated cells were present was estimated from reference gene primer amplification. This table comes from immunoSEQ multiplex PCR, and its TCRdb copy is limited to in-frame clones, with some not included. Clone size and V and J calls were adopted from that table, with D and trimming inferred from the DNA. The sample yields approximately 220,000 clones, around 85% seen once. The sample comes from a study of blood T cell repertoires in COVID-19. Study-wide background: Spain, Italy and the United States supplied samples that represented acute and convalescent COVID-19.

The germline V gene has CDR1 SGDLS and CDR2 YYNGEE. The CDR3 is 15 residues long. Trimming removed 0 bases from V and 1 base from J, with 11 bases in between. The clonotype comes from a woman aged 45 to 65 with acute or convalescent COVID-19. Sequenced material: peripheral blood. This chain joins TRBV9 and TRBJ2-7; D call uncertain. CDR3 sequence reads: CASSVGWAGSYEQYF. The DNA of the CDR3 is TGTGCCAGCAGCGTAGGTTGGGCAGGATCCTACGAGCAGTACTTC.